This TCR beta chain was identified during a study of identical twins. In every case, the donor was a healthy Caucasian. This clonotype was found a few times. Its antigen is not known. Per the germline V gene, CDR1 is DFQATT and CDR2 is SNEGSKA (reference sequence). The CDR3 consists of 13 residues. V lost 4 bases and J 8 bases, leaving 15 bases between the germline ends. Regarding the study as a whole: Out-of-frame alpha sequences common to twins were enriched for low generation probability.

TCRdb ran MiXCR on the 5' RACE reads and lists one entry per CDR3 protein. Among a few hundred thousand distinct CDR3 sequences listed, less than 25% were seen once. These data also formed part of another study, on T cells expressing NK-cell markers.

Material: CD4+ T cells sorted from blood. The clonotype originates from a woman between 18 and 29 years old in good health. This rearrangement joins TRBV20-1 to TRBJ2-1; D assignment may be TRBD1 or TRBD2 (5 bases each). The CDR3 spells CSANGVGVDEQFF. CDR3 DNA sequence: TGCAGTGCTAACGGGGTAGGGGTCGATGAGCAGTTCTTC.